This TCR beta chain was obtained from a study of CD8+CD57+ T cells in acquired aplastic anemia. From germline, CDR1 is ENHRY and CDR2 SYGVKD. The V and J ends lost 2 bases and 2 bases respectively, with 10 bases between them. The CDR3 is 15 amino acids. Those patients picked for sequencing had displayed CD8+CD57+ cell expansion on flow cytometry. Template material for TCR beta VDJ and CDR3 profiling consisted of genomic DNA. TCRdb re-derived calls from the reads in MiXCR, one entry per CDR3 protein. The data contain roughly 170,000 distinct CDR3 sequences, around 50% of them singletons. The clonotype originates from a human donor with aplastic anemia. The sequencing input was sorted CD4+, CD8+, or CD8+CD57+ T cells (not recorded which) from PBMCs. V and J are TRBV10-3 and TRBJ1-5; D unclear. The CDR3 DNA reads TGTGCCATCAGTGAGGGAGATGGGGGCAATCAGCCCCAGCATTTT. It specifies CAISEGDGGNQPQHF.